This TCR beta chain was captured in a study of T cell clonotyping in hematopoietic cell transplantation. Profiling relied on immunoSEQ multiplex PCR, and the TCRdb table lists in-frame clones only, not all of them. The data show 49,000 or so clones, with approximately 82% seen just once and 5% to 6.5% held by the top ten. The length of the CDR3 is 16 residues. V shed 2 bases and J 5 bases; nucleotides not matched to a gene: 6. Germline CDR1 SGHTA, CDR2 FQGTGA. Time point given: recipient sample about 28 days before transplant, after cytoreduction. This sequence joins TRBV7-3 and TRBJ2-5; 12 bases align to TRBD2. Sample: peripheral blood mononuclear cells, taken before stem cell transplant. The receptor comes from a man aged 55-75 years with myelodysplastic syndrome. Some clones in this sample may be carry-over from other donors' samples. The DNA of the CDR3 is TGTGCCAGCAGCTTAGCTAGCGGGGGGGCGGTGGAGACCCAGTACTTC. Amino acid sequence: CASSLASGGAVETQYF.